A selection of T cell receptor beta chains follows, all from one sample in a study of T cell responses to AZD1222 COVID-19 vaccine. TCRdb's table, derived via immunoSEQ multiplex PCR, lists solely in-frame clones and lacks some. The table includes 100,000 to 150,000 clones, about 90% detected once. The sequences come from peripheral blood, collected on day 0 of AZD1222 vaccination. Receptors were obtained from an adult in good health. The CDR3 runs from the conserved cysteine through the conserved F or W. Fields, in order: D gene, CDR3 length, V gene, J gene, clone size, CDR3 DNA, CDR3 protein. A D gene is named only where the DNA matches it firmly. Not every row has a clone size; where given, it reads once, few, many or a size class.

>TRBD1|15|TRBV5-1|TRBJ1-6|NA
TGCGCCAGCAGCCCCCGACAGGGGGCTGTTTCACCCCTCCACTTT
CASSPRQGAVSPLHF
>TRBD1|13|TRBV28|TRBJ1-2|NA
TGTGCCAGCAGTAGGGGACAGGGTCACGGCTACACCTTC
CASSRGQGHGYTF
>TRBD1|15|TRBV10-2|TRBJ2-7|NA
TGCGCCAGCAGGCTCCAGGGGGATCCCTCCTACGAGCAGTACTTC
CASRLQGDPSYEQYF
>NA|18|TRBV11-3|TRBJ2-2|NA
TGTGCCAGCAGCATCCAACAGGAACAATTCTTGAACACCGGGGAGCTGTTTTTT
CASSIQQEQFLNTGELFF
>NA|14|TRBV28|TRBJ1-6|NA
TGTGCCAGCAGCCTTGGCAGGGGTAATTCACCCCTCCACTTT
CASSLGRGNSPLHF
>NA|15|TRBV30|TRBJ2-2|once
TGTGCCTGGGGGGGGACAGAATTCTTCACCGGGGAGCTGTTTTTT
CAWGGTEFFTGELFF
>NA|15|TRBV7-8|TRBJ1-5|NA
TGTGCCAGCAGCTTAGCGGACAGTAGCAATCAGCCCCAGCATTTT
CASSLADSSNQPQHF
>TRBD1|11|TRBV10-1|TRBJ1-2|NA
TGCGCCAGCACCTACAGGGGAAACTACACCTTC
CASTYRGNYTF
>NA|14|TRBV27|TRBJ1-1|NA
TGTGCCAGCAGTTTTTCGACAGGGAACACTGAAGCTTTCTTT
CASSFSTGNTEAFF
>TRBD2|14|TRBV14|TRBJ2-5|NA
TGTGCCAGCAGCCGGCTCCGGGGGGAGGAGACCCAGTACTTC
CASSRLRGEETQYF
>NA|11|TRBV12-3/TRBV12-4|TRBJ2-3|NA
TGTGCCAGCAGTCGTGGGAATACGCAGTATTTT
CASSRGNTQYF
>NA|13|TRBV10-3|TRBJ1-5|NA
TGTGCCATCAGGGAGTCCGAGAATCAGCCCCAGCATTTT
CAIRESENQPQHF
>NA|13|TRBV6-4|TRBJ1-5|NA
TGTGCCAGCAGTACACTCGAAGGGACCGAACAGCATTTT
CASSTLEGTEQHF
>TRBD1|13|TRBV3-1/TRBV3-2|TRBJ2-7|NA
TGTGCCAGCAGCCGCGACAGGGGCTACGAGCAGTACTTC
CASSRDRGYEQYF
>TRBD1|14|TRBV11-2|TRBJ2-2|NA
TGTGCCACACAGGGGGCCCAGAACACCGGGGAGCTGTTTTTT
CATQGAQNTGELFF
>NA|13|TRBV6-5|TRBJ1-2|NA
TGTGCCAGCAGTTCACAGGGCGAGGGAGGCTACACCTTC
CASSSQGEGGYTF
>TRBD1|16|TRBV5-1|TRBJ2-5|NA
TGCGCCAGCAGCTTGGGGCAGGGGGCTCTTCGAGAGACCCAGTACTTC
CASSLGQGALRETQYF
>NA|14|TRBV11-2|TRBJ1-2|NA
TGTGCCAGCAGCTTAGCCCAGGGTAACTATGGCTACACCTTC
CASSLAQGNYGYTF
>NA|14|TRBV4-1|TRBJ2-3|NA
TGCGCCAGCAGCGCCCAGGGCAGCACAGATACGCAGTATTTT
CASSAQGSTDTQYF
>NA|15|TRBV21-1|TRBJ1-1|once
TGTGCCAGCAGCACGTACAGGGGGTCGAACACTGAAGCTTTCTTT
CASSTYRGSNTEAFF
>NA|11|TRBV5-1|TRBJ2-7|NA
TGCGCCAGCAGCTTGGTTTCCGAGCAGTACTTC
CASSLVSEQYF
>NA|14|TRBV27|TRBJ2-7|NA
TGTGCCAGCAGTTTAATAGGGCCTTCCTACGAGCAGTACTTC
CASSLIGPSYEQYF
>NA|14|TRBV5-1|TRBJ1-2|NA
TGCGCCAGCAGCTTAACAGTCGGCGACTATGGCTACACCTTC
CASSLTVGDYGYTF
>TRBD2|19|TRBV29-1|TRBJ2-1|NA
TGCAGCGTCCAAGCCCGGGGGACTAGCGGTCTCCTCAGGCACAATGAGCAGTTCTTC
CSVQARGTSGLLRHNEQFF
>NA|12|TRBV18|TRBJ1-1|NA
TGTGCCAGCTCCCCCCTTCAGACGGGAGCTTTCTTT
CASSPLQTGAFF
>NA|14|TRBV19|TRBJ1-2|NA
TGTGCCAGTAGGGCGGACAGAACTAACTATGGCTACACCTTC
CASRADRTNYGYTF